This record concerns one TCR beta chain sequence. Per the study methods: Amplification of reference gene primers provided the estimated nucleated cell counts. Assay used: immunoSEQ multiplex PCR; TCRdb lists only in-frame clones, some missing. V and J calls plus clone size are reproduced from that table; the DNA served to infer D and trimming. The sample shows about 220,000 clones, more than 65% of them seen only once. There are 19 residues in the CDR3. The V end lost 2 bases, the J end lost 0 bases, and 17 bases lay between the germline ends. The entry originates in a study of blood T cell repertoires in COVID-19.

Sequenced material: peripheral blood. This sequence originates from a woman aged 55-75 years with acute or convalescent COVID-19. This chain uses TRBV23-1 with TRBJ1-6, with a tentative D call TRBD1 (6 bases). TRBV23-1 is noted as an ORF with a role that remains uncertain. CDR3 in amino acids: CASSQQGRGRSSYNSPLHF. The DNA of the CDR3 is TGCGCCAGCAGTCAACAGGGGAGGGGACGAAGCTCCTATAATTCACCCCTCCACTTT.